The present T cell receptor (beta chain) was sequenced within a study of naive and memory T cell subsets. From the second PCR step, alpha and beta chains were amplified apart. Study-wide findings and caveats: Naive and memory subsets had different power law exponents for TCR abundance.

CDR1 is SEHNR and CDR2 is FQNEAQ in the germline V gene (reference sequence). CDR3 length equals 16 residues. Trimming pared 2 bases from V and 2 bases from J, leaving 13 bases between. Two oligonucleotides, mixed equimolar, formed the beta constant-region primer covering TRBC1 and TRBC2. An oligonucleotide with the SP2 primer and a 12-nucleotide UMI was ligated to the cDNA 3' end. Ligated cDNA was amplified by four rounds of PCR with nested alpha and beta constant-region primers and SP2. One entry per CDR3 protein, called by TCRdb with MiXCR from the UMI-ligation and nested PCR reads. This sample yields roughly 40,000 distinct CDR3 sequences, of which approximately 12% are seen a single time; roughly a fifth belongs to the top ten. This clonotype came up a few times. No antigen is known for it.

The TCR comes from a human donor in good health. The V gene is TRBV7-9, the J gene TRBJ2-1; weak D call: TRBD2 (6 bases). The sample taken for sequencing was effector memory CD4+ T cells from blood. Stated subset: effector memory, CD45RA- CD27-. CDR3 sequence: CASSLLSGRTYNEQFF. The CDR3 region has the DNA TGTGCCAGCAGCTTACTTTCCGGGAGAACCTACAATGAGCAGTTCTTC.